This T cell receptor beta chain was sequenced for a study of blood T cell repertoires in COVID-19. Study-wide context: Collection of acute and convalescent COVID-19 samples took place in the United States, Italy and Spain. T cells, B-cell-depleted T cells, or PBMCs supplied cDNA or gDNA.

Source study methods: Reference gene primer amplification in the assay estimated nucleated cell counts. The data were produced by immunoSEQ multiplex PCR, yet TCRdb's version contains in-frame clones alone and is incomplete. V, J and clone size are taken as reported in that table, and D and trimming were inferred from the DNA itself. The data contain about 56,000 clones, roughly nine tenths of them singletons. The V gene's germline CDR1 is MNHEY and CDR2 SVGAGI. The CDR3 covers 15 residues. V trimming: 2 bases; J trimming: 5 bases; junction bases outside the gene matches: 3. The receptor was derived from an older woman with COVID-19, enrolled during active disease. The material sequenced was peripheral blood. This chain uses TRBV6-5 with TRBJ1-5; the match to TRBD1 covers 10 bases. The CDR3 is CASSYGGQGDQPQHF. In nucleotides, the CDR3 is TGTGCCAGCAGTTACGGAGGACAGGGGGATCAGCCCCAGCATTTT.